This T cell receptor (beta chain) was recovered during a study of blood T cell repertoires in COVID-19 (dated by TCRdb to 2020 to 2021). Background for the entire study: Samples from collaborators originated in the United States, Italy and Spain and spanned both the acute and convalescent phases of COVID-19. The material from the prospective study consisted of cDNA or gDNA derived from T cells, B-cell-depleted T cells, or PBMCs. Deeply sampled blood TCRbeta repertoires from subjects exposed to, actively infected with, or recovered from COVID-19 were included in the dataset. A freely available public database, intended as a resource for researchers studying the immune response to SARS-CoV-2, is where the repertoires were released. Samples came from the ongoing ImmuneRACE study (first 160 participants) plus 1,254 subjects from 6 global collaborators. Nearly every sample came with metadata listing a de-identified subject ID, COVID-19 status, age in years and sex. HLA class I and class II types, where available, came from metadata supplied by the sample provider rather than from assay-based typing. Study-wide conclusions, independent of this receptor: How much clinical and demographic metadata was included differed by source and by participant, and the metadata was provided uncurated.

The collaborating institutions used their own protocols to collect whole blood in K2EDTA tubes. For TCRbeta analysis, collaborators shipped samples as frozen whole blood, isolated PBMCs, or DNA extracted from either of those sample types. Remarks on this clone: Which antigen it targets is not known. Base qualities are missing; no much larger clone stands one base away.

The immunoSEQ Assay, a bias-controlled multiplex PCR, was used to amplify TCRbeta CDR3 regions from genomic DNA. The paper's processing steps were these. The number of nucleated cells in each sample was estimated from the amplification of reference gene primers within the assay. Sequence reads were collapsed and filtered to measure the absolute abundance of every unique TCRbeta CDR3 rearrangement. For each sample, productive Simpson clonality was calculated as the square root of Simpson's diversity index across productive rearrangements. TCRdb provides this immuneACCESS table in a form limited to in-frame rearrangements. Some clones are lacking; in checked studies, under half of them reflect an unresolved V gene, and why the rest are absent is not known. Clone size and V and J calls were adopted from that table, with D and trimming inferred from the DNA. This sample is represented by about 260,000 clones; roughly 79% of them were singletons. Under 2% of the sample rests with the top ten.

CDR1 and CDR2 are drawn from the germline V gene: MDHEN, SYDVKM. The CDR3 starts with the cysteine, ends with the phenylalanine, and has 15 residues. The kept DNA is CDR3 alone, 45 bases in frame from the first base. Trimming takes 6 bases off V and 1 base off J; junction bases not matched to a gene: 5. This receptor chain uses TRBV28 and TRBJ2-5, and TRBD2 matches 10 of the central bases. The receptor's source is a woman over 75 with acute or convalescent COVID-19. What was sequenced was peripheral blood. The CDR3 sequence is CASSLTSGPQETQYF. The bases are TGTGCCAGCAGCCTGACTAGCGGGCCCCAAGAGACCCAGTACTTC.